In this sample, the clone carrying this T cell receptor (beta chain) turned up a few times. The assay was immunoSEQ multiplex PCR, and TCRdb's table has in-frame clones only and misses some. The sample has hundreds of thousands of clones, approximately 87% seen once. This entry comes from a study of shared T cell receptors in the human thymus. The same sample was also studied in work on human thymus T cells. That publication notes: Donors were healthy Finnish infants having corrective surgery for congenital heart defects. In corrective heart surgery, resections were taken, and these provided the thymus tissue. Repertoires from thymus and blood appeared to show biased V and J gene usage. Thymic repertoires overlap heavily among unrelated individuals, related research has reported.

This receptor was identified in a boy in the first two years of life with a congenital heart defect. Sequenced: thymocytes.

DNA for the CDR3: TGTGCCAGCATCTCTAATGAAAAACTGTTTTTT. It encodes CASISNEKLFF. V gene TRBV28 combines with J gene TRBJ1-4; D is undetermined. Trimming left V 7 bases short and J 3 bases short, with 3 bases between. Germline CDR1 MDHEN, CDR2 SYDVKM. The CDR3 spans 11 residues.